This is a list of T cell receptor beta chains from one sample in a study of cytomegalovirus exposure and HLA in healthy donors. The table came from immunoSEQ multiplex PCR; TCRdb's copy has only in-frame clones and leaves some out. The table shows more than 95,000 clones, with more than 75% occurring only once. What was sequenced was PBMCs. The receptors stem from a woman younger than 30 in good health and CMV-seropositive. The CDR3 runs from the conserved cysteine through the conserved F or W. A D gene is named only where the DNA matches it firmly. Expanded clones are given a class, and other clones once, few, many or no size at all.

clone_size: .
v_call: TRBV4-3
d_call: TRBD1
j_call: TRBJ1-4
cdr3_aa: CASSQDARQGYEKLFF
cdr3_nt: TGCGCCAGCAGCCAAGATGCGAGACAGGGCTATGAAAAACTGTTTTTT

clone_size: .
v_call: TRBV5-1
d_call: TRBD1
j_call: TRBJ1-1
cdr3_aa: CASSLEYRGSGTEAFF
cdr3_nt: TGCGCCAGCAGCTTGGAATACAGGGGCAGCGGCACTGAAGCTTTCTTT

clone_size: .
v_call: TRBV6-5
d_call: TRBD1
j_call: TRBJ2-7
cdr3_aa: CASSYRTGSSYEQYF
cdr3_nt: TGTGCCAGCTCTTACCGGACAGGGAGCTCCTACGAGCAGTACTTC

clone_size: medium-sized
v_call: TRBV28
d_call: TRBD1
j_call: TRBJ2-7
cdr3_aa: CASDVQGGNYEQYF
cdr3_nt: TGTGCCAGCGATGTACAGGGGGGAAACTACGAGCAGTACTTC

clone_size: .
v_call: TRBV5-6
d_call: TRBD2
j_call: TRBJ2-4
cdr3_aa: CATNSGRGKNIQYF
cdr3_nt: TGTGCCACAAATAGCGGGAGAGGCAAAAACATTCAGTACTTC

clone_size: few
v_call: TRBV6-6
d_call: .
j_call: TRBJ2-6
cdr3_aa: CASSYGPAGANVLTF
cdr3_nt: TGTGCCAGCAGTTATGGTCCGGCTGGGGCCAACGTCCTGACTTTC

clone_size: .
v_call: TRBV7-6
d_call: TRBD1
j_call: TRBJ2-3
cdr3_aa: CASSRQGPPDTQYF
cdr3_nt: TGTGCCAGCAGCCGACAGGGTCCCCCAGATACGCAGTATTTT

clone_size: .
v_call: TRBV19
d_call: TRBD1
j_call: TRBJ1-2
cdr3_aa: CASNRGVRSGYTF
cdr3_nt: TGTGCCAGTAACAGGGGCGTCCGGAGTGGCTACACCTTC

clone_size: .
v_call: TRBV13
d_call: TRBD1
j_call: TRBJ1-2
cdr3_aa: CASSLRRTGGEEGGYTF
cdr3_nt: TGTGCCAGCAGCCTGCGTCGGACAGGGGGCGAAGAGGGTGGCTACACCTTC

clone_size: .
v_call: TRBV7-9
d_call: .
j_call: TRBJ1-1
cdr3_aa: CASPPHTGGGTEAFF
cdr3_nt: TGTGCCAGCCCCCCCCACACCGGCGGGGGCACTGAAGCTTTCTTT

clone_size: .
v_call: TRBV29-1
d_call: .
j_call: TRBJ2-7
cdr3_aa: CQAGTIEGEQYF
cdr3_nt: TGCCAAGCCGGGACAATAGAAGGCGAGCAGTACTTC

clone_size: .
v_call: TRBV7-9
d_call: TRBD2
j_call: TRBJ2-3
cdr3_aa: CASSLEESGRYDTQYF
cdr3_nt: TGTGCCAGCAGCTTAGAAGAGAGCGGGAGATACGATACGCAGTATTTT

clone_size: .
v_call: TRBV25-1
d_call: TRBD1
j_call: TRBJ1-1
cdr3_aa: CASYRTGDTEAFF
cdr3_nt: TGTGCCAGCTACCGGACAGGGGACACTGAAGCTTTCTTT

clone_size: .
v_call: TRBV7-2
d_call: TRBD2
j_call: TRBJ2-1
cdr3_aa: CASSLTSGAYNEQFF
cdr3_nt: TGTGCCAGCAGCTTAACTAGCGGAGCTTACAATGAGCAGTTCTTC

clone_size: once
v_call: TRBV27
d_call: .
j_call: TRBJ2-7
cdr3_aa: CASSSAGVGIEQYF
cdr3_nt: TGTGCCAGCAGTTCCGCAGGGGTAGGCATCGAGCAGTACTTC

clone_size: .
v_call: TRBV7-2
d_call: .
j_call: TRBJ2-2
cdr3_aa: CASSLAGGNTGELFF
cdr3_nt: TGTGCCAGCAGCTTAGCGGGAGGGAACACCGGGGAGCTGTTTTTT

clone_size: .
v_call: TRBV5-1
d_call: TRBD2
j_call: TRBJ2-7
cdr3_aa: CASSLVRGGTYEQYF
cdr3_nt: TGCGCCAGCAGCCTCGTTCGGGGGGGGACCTACGAGCAGTACTTC

clone_size: once
v_call: TRBV7-9
d_call: .
j_call: TRBJ2-7
cdr3_aa: CASSLVQGGEQYF
cdr3_nt: TGTGCCAGCAGCTTAGTCCAGGGAGGCGAGCAGTACTTC

clone_size: .
v_call: TRBV5-6
d_call: TRBD2
j_call: TRBJ2-7
cdr3_aa: CASSLGRRGSSEQYF
cdr3_nt: TGTGCCAGCAGCTTGGGGAGGCGCGGGAGTAGCGAGCAGTACTTC

clone_size: .
v_call: TRBV27
d_call: .
j_call: TRBJ1-4
cdr3_aa: CASSLTGYNEKLFF
cdr3_nt: TGTGCCAGCAGCCTGACAGGCTACAATGAAAAACTGTTTTTT

clone_size: .
v_call: TRBV7-8
d_call: .
j_call: TRBJ1-5
cdr3_aa: CASSLQGASAQPQHF
cdr3_nt: TGTGCCAGCAGCCTCCAAGGGGCCTCTGCTCAGCCCCAGCATTTT

clone_size: medium-sized
v_call: TRBV11-2
d_call: .
j_call: TRBJ1-4
cdr3_aa: CASSLDMSGFNEKLFF
cdr3_nt: TGTGCCAGCAGCTTAGACATGTCAGGGTTTAATGAAAAACTGTTTTTT

clone_size: .
v_call: TRBV29-1
d_call: TRBD1
j_call: TRBJ1-2
cdr3_aa: CSVGGQGHYGYTF
cdr3_nt: TGCAGCGTCGGAGGACAGGGGCACTATGGCTACACCTTC

clone_size: .
v_call: TRBV19
d_call: TRBD2
j_call: TRBJ2-7
cdr3_aa: CASSIDTASGRGEQYF
cdr3_nt: TGTGCCAGTAGTATTGATACCGCTAGCGGCCGGGGGGAGCAGTACTTC

clone_size: few
v_call: TRBV21-1
d_call: .
j_call: TRBJ1-2
cdr3_aa: CASSKERADYGYTF
cdr3_nt: TGTGCCAGCAGCAAAGAGCGGGCAGACTATGGCTACACCTTC

clone_size: .
v_call: TRBV6-5
d_call: .
j_call: TRBJ2-2
cdr3_aa: CASRDLGTGELFF
cdr3_nt: TGTGCCAGCCGGGATCTGGGTACCGGGGAGCTGTTTTTT